This T cell receptor beta chain was sequenced for a study of shared clonotypes between healthy human individuals. Study findings and constraints: Shared across a few donors were 4% to 6% of the naive CD4 clonotypes.

Data came from immunoSEQ multiplex PCR; TCRdb stores just in-frame clones and leaves some out. The data contain about 2.4 million clones, roughly 93% of them singletons. Regarding this clone: The target antigen is unknown.

Trimming removed 4 bases from V and 0 bases from J, with 13 bases in between. Per the germline V gene, CDR1 is MNHEY and CDR2 is SMNVEV (reference sequence). This CDR3 contains 15 residues. Every contributor of samples was a Caucasian grown-up residing in Nashville, Tennessee. Sequenced input: naive CD4+ T cells from PBMCs. Documented subset: CD45RA+ positively selected. The TCR originated in a man aged 18 to 29 in good health. Some clones in this sample may be carry-over from other donors' samples. The rearrangement uses TRBV27 and TRBJ2-7; TRBD2 is a possible D gene (6 bases). CDR3 sequence (DNA): TGTGCCAGCAGTTCTCACGGGACTGCCTCCTACGAGCAGTACTTC. This codes for CASSSHGTASYEQYF.